This is a list of T cell receptor beta chains from one sample in a study of cytomegalovirus exposure and HLA in healthy donors. The protocol was immunoSEQ multiplex PCR, while the TCRdb copy is restricted to in-frame clones and leaves out a portion. The sample contains approximately 190,000 clones, over 70% of which appear only once. The sample consisted of PBMCs. All receptors come from a man over 45 in good health and CMV-seronegative. Each CDR3 is given with its conserved first and last residue. Fields, in order: J gene, clone size, D gene, V gene, CDR3 DNA, CDR3 protein. D genes are given only for firm matches. Some rows mark clone size as missing; the rest say once, few, many or name a class of expanded clone.

TRBJ2-7 NA NA TRBV7-9 TGTTCCAGCAGCCCGTTAGTGGAGGAGCAGTACTTC CSSSPLVEEQYF
TRBJ2-3 NA TRBD2 TRBV2 TGTGCCAGTGCACCTGGACTAGCGGGGAAGTATTTT CASAPGLAGKYF
TRBJ2-7 NA NA TRBV4-3 TGCGCCAGCAGCCAAGAAGGTCGGGGGATCGGCGGGTACGAGCAGTACTTC CASSQEGRGIGGYEQYF
TRBJ2-7 NA TRBD1 TRBV9 TGTGCCAGCAGCGTAGGGGACAGTTCCTACGAGCAGTACTTC CASSVGDSSYEQYF
TRBJ1-4 NA NA TRBV6-5 TGTGCCAGCAGCGATGGGGGCGTCACTAATGAAAAACTGTTTTTT CASSDGGVTNEKLFF
TRBJ1-3 NA NA TRBV9 TGTGCCAGCAGCGTAGAACTAAGGGGCTCTGGAAACACCATATATTTT CASSVELRGSGNTIYF
TRBJ2-7 NA TRBD1 TRBV7-9 TGTGCCACCCGGGACAGTGTCTACGGGGAGCAGTACTTC CATRDSVYGEQYF
TRBJ2-3 NA NA TRBV11-3 TGTGCCAGCAGCTTTGGGCCGACAGATACGCAGTATTTT CASSFGPTDTQYF
TRBJ2-7 NA TRBD1 TRBV7-2 TGTGCCAGCAGTTATGGGACAGGGGTCTACGAGCAGTACTTC CASSYGTGVYEQYF
TRBJ2-2 NA TRBD2 TRBV4-3 TGCGCCAGCAGCCAAGATCCCCCTAGCGGGGGAACCGGGGAGCTGTTTTTT CASSQDPPSGGTGELFF
TRBJ1-5 NA TRBD1 TRBV5-1 TGCGCCAGCAGCTTGGGACAGGGCTCCAATCAGCCCCAGCATTTT CASSLGQGSNQPQHF
TRBJ2-5 NA TRBD1 TRBV13 TGTGCCAGCAGCTTAGTACAGGGGTACCGAGAGACCCAGTACTTC CASSLVQGYRETQYF
TRBJ1-5 NA NA TRBV7-2 TGTGCCAGCAGCTCACAGATAAATCAGCCCCAGCATTTT CASSSQINQPQHF
TRBJ1-2 once TRBD1 TRBV6-5 TGTGCCAGCAGTTACGGAGGGACAGGGTATGGCTACACCTTC CASSYGGTGYGYTF
TRBJ2-1 NA NA TRBV7-7 TGTGCCAGCAGTCCAGGGACCTACAATGAGCAGTTCTTC CASSPGTYNEQFF
TRBJ1-5 NA NA TRBV27 TGTGCCAGGAACGTAGGGGATAGCAATCAGCCCCAGCATTTT CARNVGDSNQPQHF
TRBJ2-7 once NA TRBV27 TGTGCCAGCAGTTTAGAAGGGGGCGAGCAGTACTTC CASSLEGGEQYF
TRBJ2-2 NA NA TRBV4-1 TGCGCCAGCAGCCACTCCCCGTACGGGGGACCGGGGGAGCTGTTTTTT CASSHSPYGGPGELFF
TRBJ2-2 few NA TRBV2 TGTGCCAGCAGCTTCTGGGGGGGCGGCACCGGGGAGCTGTTTTTT CASSFWGGGTGELFF
TRBJ1-6 NA NA TRBV5-6 TGTGCCAGCAGCTTTACGGGCTCCTATAATTCACCCCTCCACTTT CASSFTGSYNSPLHF
TRBJ2-7 NA TRBD2 TRBV11-2 TGTGCCAGCAGCTACACTAGCTCTAGCGGGTCCCCTTACGAGCAGTACTTC CASSYTSSSGSPYEQYF
TRBJ2-7 few NA TRBV4-1 TGCGCCAGCAGCCAAGAGGGGTACAGGGCCTACGAGCAGTACTTC CASSQEGYRAYEQYF
TRBJ2-3 NA TRBD2 TRBV9 TGTGCCAGCAGCTCCGACGGGGGGTGGAGCGATACGCAGTATTTT CASSSDGGWSDTQYF
TRBJ2-7 NA TRBD1 TRBV6-5 TGTGCCAGCAGTTACTCGGACAGGGGGCTGGACGAGCAGTACTTC CASSYSDRGLDEQYF
TRBJ2-7 once TRBD1 TRBV5-1 TGCGCCAGCAGCCCGGACAGGGAAGGATTCCGAAACGAGCAGTACTTC CASSPDREGFRNEQYF
TRBJ2-1 once NA TRBV9 TGTGCCAGCAGCCAACCGGGACTTAACTACAATGAGCAGTTCTTC CASSQPGLNYNEQFF
TRBJ2-3 NA TRBD2 TRBV14 TGTGCCAGCAGCCAAGATTTGGCTAGCGGGGGGGCCACAGATACGCAGTATTTT CASSQDLASGGATDTQYF
TRBJ1-5 NA TRBD1 TRBV19 TGTGCCAGTCGTGGGGACAGCACGGGGCCCCAGCATTTT CASRGDSTGPQHF
TRBJ1-3 NA NA TRBV10-3 TGTGCCATCAGTGAGTCGTCGACAGAAAACACCATATATTTT CAISESSTENTIYF
TRBJ2-2 NA TRBD1 TRBV6-5 TGTGCCAGCAAACGGGACAGGGGCCCCCCCGGGGAGCTGTTTTTT CASKRDRGPPGELFF
TRBJ2-7 NA TRBD2 TRBV11-2 TGTGCCAGCAGCTTAGGTCAGGGGCTAGCGGGGGGGTCTTCTGGCGAGCAGTACTTC CASSLGQGLAGGSSGEQYF
TRBJ1-4 once NA TRBV5-1 TGCGCCAGCAGCTTGGCCGGGCAGGGGAATGAAAAACTGTTTTTT CASSLAGQGNEKLFF
TRBJ2-7 NA TRBD1 TRBV5-8 TGTGCCAGCAACGGACAGGCCGACCTTGGCGAGCAGTACTTC CASNGQADLGEQYF
TRBJ2-1 NA TRBD2 TRBV15 TGTGCCACCAGCAGAGTCTCGGGAGCGGGGGGATCCTACAATGAGCAGTTCTTC CATSRVSGAGGSYNEQFF
TRBJ1-1 NA NA TRBV4-3 TGCGCCAGCAGCCAAGGGGGGGGTGAAGCTTTCTTT CASSQGGGEAFF
TRBJ2-1 NA TRBD2 TRBV9 TGTGCCAGCAGCGTAGCGGGGGGATCCTACAATGAGCAGTTCTTC CASSVAGGSYNEQFF
TRBJ2-3 NA TRBD2 TRBV7-9 TGTTCCAGCAGCCCAATTATCGGGGGGGCCGGAGATACGCAGTATTTT CSSSPIIGGAGDTQYF
TRBJ1-2 NA NA TRBV2 TGTGCCAGCAGTGCCGTGAGGGATGGCTACACCTTC CASSAVRDGYTF
TRBJ2-7 NA TRBD1 TRBV6-1 TGTGCCAGCAGTGTCAACCTTGCCGGGACAGGGGGCGACGAGCAGTACTTC CASSVNLAGTGGDEQYF
TRBJ2-1 NA TRBD1 TRBV10-3 TGTGCCATCAGTGAGTCCCGACAGGGTTGGTTCTTC CAISESRQGWFF
TRBJ1-1 few TRBD1 TRBV19 TGTGCCAGTCTCGCGGGGGACAGGGAGACTGAAGCTTTCTTT CASLAGDRETEAFF
TRBJ2-3 few NA TRBV5-1 TGCGCCAGCAGCTCAACTATCACAGATACGCAGTATTTT CASSSTITDTQYF
TRBJ1-2 NA NA TRBV11-2 TGTGCCAGCAGCCCAGGGGATGGCTACACCTTC CASSPGDGYTF